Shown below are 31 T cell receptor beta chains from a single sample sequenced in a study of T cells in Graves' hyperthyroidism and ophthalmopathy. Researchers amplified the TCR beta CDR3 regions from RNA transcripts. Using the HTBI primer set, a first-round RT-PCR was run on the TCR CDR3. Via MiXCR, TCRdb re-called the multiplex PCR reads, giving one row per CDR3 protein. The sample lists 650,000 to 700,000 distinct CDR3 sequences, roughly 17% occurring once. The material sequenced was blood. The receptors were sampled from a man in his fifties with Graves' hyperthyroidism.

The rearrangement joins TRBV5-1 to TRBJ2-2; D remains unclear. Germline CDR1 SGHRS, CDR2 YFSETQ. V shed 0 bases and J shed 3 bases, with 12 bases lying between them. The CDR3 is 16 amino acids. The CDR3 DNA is TGCGCCAGCAGCTTGGACTCATTAGAGTACACCGGGGAGCTGTTTTTT. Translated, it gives CASSLDSLEYTGELFF.

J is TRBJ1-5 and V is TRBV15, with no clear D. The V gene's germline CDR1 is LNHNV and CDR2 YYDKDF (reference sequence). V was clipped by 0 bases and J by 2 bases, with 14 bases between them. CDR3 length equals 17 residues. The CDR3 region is CATSRDEGTVGNQPQHF. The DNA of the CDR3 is TGTGCCACCAGCAGAGATGAGGGAACAGTTGGCAATCAGCCCCAGCATTTT. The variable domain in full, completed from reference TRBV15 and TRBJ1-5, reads DAMVIQNPRYQVTQFGKPVTLSCSQTLNHNVMYWYQQKSSQAPKLLFHYYDKDFNNEADTPDNFQSRRPNTSFCFLDIRSPGLGDTAMYLCATSRDEGTVGNQPQHFGDGTRLSIL.

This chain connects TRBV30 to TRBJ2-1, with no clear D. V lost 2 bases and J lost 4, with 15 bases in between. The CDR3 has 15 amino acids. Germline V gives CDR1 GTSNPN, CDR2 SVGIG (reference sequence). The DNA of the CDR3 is TGTGCCTGGAGTCGTACACTTGCCATATACAATGAGCAGTTCTTC. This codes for CAWSRTLAIYNEQFF.

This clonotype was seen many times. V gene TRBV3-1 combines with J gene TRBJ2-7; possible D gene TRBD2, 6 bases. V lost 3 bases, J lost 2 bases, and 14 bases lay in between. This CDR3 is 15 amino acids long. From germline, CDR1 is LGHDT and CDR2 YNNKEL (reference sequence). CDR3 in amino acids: CASSQVHGGTYEQYF. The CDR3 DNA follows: TGTGCCAGCAGCCAGGTCCACGGGGGAACCTACGAGCAGTACTTC.

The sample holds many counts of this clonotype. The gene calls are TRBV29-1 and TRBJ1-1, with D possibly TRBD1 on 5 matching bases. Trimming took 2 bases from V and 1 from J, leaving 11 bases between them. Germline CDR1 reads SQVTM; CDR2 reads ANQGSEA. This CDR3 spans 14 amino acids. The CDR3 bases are TGCAGCGTTGAAAAGGGACGGACGAACACTGAAGCTTTCTTT. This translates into CSVEKGRTNTEAFF.

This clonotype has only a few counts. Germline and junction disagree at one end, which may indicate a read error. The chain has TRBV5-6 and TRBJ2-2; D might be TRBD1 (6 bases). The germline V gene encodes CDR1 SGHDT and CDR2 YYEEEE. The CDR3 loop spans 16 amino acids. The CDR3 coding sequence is TGTGCCAACACCCCACCCATGGGGGCAGGCACCGGGGAGCTGCTTTTT. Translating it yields CANTPPMGAGTGELLF. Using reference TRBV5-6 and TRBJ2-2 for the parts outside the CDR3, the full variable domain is DAGVTQSPTHLIKTRGQQVTLRCSPKSGHDTVSWYQQALGQGPQFIFQYYEEEERQRGNFPDRFSGHQFPNYSSELNVNALLLGDSALYLCANTPPMGAGTGELLFGEGSRLTVL.

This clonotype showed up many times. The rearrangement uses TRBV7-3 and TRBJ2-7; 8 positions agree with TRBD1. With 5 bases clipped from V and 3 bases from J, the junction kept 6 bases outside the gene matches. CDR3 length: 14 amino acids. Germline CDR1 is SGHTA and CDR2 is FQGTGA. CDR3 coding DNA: TGTGCCAGCAGCCAAGGACAGGGTCGCTACGAGCAGTACTTC. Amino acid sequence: CASSQGQGRYEQYF.

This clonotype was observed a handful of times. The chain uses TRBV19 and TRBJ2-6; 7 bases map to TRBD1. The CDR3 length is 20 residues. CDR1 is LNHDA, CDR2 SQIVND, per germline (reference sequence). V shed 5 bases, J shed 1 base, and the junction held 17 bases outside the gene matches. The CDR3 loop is CASSPQIENRGLSGANVLTF. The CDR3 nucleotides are TGTGCCAGTAGTCCCCAGATCGAGAACAGGGGTTTGTCTGGGGCCAACGTCCTGACTTTC.

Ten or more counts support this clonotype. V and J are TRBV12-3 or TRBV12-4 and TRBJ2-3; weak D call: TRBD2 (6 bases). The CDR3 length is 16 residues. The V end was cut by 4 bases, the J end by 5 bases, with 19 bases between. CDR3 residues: CASSSPWGGSGDTQYF. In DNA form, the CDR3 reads TGTGCCAGCAGTTCCCCCTGGGGAGGTAGCGGAGATACGCAGTATTTT.

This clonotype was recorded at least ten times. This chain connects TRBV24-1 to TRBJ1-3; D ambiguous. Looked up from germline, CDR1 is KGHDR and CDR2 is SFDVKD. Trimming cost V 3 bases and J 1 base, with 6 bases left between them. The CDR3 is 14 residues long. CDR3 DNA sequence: TGTGCCACCAGTGATACTTCTTCTGGAAACACCATATATTTT. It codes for CATSDTSSGNTIYF.

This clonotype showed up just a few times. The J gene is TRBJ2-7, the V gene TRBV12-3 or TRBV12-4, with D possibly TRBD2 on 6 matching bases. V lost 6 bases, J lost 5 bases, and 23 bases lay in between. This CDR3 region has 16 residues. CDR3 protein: CASSPAKDYGDDEQYF. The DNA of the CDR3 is TGTGCCAGCAGCCCCGCCAAGGACTACGGGGACGACGAGCAGTACTTC.

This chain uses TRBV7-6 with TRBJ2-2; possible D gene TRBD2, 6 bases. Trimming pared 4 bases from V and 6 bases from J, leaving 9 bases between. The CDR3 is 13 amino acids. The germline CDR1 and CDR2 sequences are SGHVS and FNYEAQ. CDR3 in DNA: TGTGCCAGCAGCTGGGGGGTTTCCGGGGAGCTGTTTTTT. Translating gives CASSWGVSGELFF.

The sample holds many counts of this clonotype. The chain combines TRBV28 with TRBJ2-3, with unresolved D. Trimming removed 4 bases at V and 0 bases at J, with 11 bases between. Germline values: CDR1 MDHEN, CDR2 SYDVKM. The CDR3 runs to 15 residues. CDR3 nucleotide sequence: TGTGCCAGCAGTTCCCCGGGCGCTAGCACAGATACGCAGTATTTT. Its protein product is CASSSPGASTDTQYF.

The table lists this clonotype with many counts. This CDR3 is CASRHTGGMNTEAFF. The CDR3 bases are TGTGCCAGTAGACACACAGGGGGGATGAACACTGAAGCTTTCTTT. This chain connects TRBV19 to TRBJ1-1, with 8 positions matching TRBD1. The CDR3 covers 15 residues. Germline loops: CDR1 LNHDA, CDR2 SQIVND (reference sequence). With 6 bases clipped from V and 0 bases from J, the junction kept 6 bases outside the gene matches.

CDR3 loop: CARQGARLGYTF. The CDR3 DNA reads TGTGCCAGACAGGGGGCTCGCCTAGGCTACACCTTC. The chain carries TRBV30 and TRBJ1-2; TRBD1 matches at 10 bases. V trimming: 8 bases; J trimming: 8 bases; junction bases outside the gene matches: 8. Germline V gene data show CDR1 as GTSNPN and CDR2 as SVGIG (reference sequence). The CDR3 length is 12 residues.

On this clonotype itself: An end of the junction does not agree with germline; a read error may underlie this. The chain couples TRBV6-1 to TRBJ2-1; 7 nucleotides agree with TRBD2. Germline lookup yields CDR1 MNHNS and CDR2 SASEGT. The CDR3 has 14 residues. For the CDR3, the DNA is TGTGCCAGCAGCCTCCCGGGGGGTAGCGGTGAGCAGTGCTTC. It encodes CASSLPGGSGEQCF.

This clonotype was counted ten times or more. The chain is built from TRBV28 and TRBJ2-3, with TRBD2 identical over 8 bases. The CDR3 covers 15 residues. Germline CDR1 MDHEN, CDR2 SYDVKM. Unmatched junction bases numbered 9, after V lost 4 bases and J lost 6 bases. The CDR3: CASSSSGSGSDTQYF. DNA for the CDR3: TGTGCCAGCAGTTCATCGGGCAGCGGGAGTGATACGCAGTATTTT.

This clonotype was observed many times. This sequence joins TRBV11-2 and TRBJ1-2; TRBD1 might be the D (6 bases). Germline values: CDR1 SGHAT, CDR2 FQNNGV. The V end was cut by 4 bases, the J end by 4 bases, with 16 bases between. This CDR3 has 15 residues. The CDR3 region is CASSSLQGLGYGYTF. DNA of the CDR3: TGTGCCAGCAGCTCCCTACAGGGCCTAGGCTATGGCTACACCTTC. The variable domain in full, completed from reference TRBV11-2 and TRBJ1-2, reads EAGVAQSPRYKIIEKRQSVAFWCNPISGHATLYWYQQILGQGPKLLIQFQNNGVVDDSQLPKDRFSAERLKGVDSTLKIQPAKLEDSAVYLCASSSLQGLGYGYTFGSGTRLTVV.

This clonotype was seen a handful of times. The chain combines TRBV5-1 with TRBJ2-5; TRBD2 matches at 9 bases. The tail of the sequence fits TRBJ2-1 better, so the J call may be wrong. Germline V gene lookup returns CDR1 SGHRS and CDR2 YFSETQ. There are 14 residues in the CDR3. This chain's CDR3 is CASSLGLAEETQFF. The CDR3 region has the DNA TGCGCCAGCAGCTTGGGACTAGCGGAAGAGACCCAGTTCTTC.

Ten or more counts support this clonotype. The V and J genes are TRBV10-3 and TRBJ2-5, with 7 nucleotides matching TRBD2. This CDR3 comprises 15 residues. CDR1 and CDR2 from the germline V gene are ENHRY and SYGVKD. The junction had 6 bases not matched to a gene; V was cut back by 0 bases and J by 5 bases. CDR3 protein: CAISESVISGETQYF. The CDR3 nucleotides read TGTGCCATCAGTGAGTCGGTCATTAGCGGGGAGACCCAGTACTTC.

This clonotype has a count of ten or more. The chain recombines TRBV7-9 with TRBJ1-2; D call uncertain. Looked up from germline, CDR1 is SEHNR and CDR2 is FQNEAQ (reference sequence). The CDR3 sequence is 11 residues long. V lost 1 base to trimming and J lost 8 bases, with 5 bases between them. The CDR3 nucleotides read TGTGCCAGCAGCTTAGAGGGCGGCTACACCTTC. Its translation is CASSLEGGYTF.

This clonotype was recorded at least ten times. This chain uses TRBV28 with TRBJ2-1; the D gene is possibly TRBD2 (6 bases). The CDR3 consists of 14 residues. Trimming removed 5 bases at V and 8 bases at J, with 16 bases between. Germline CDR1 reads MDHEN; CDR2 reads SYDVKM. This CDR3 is CASSPPGDTDEQFF. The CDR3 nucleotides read TGTGCCAGCAGTCCCCCGGGGGATACCGATGAGCAGTTCTTC.

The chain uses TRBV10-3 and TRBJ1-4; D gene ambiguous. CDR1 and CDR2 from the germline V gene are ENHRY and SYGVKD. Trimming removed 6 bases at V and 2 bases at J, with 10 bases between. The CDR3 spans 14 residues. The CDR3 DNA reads TGTGCCATCAGCCCCGTCCTCACTAATGAAAAACTGTTTTTT. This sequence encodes CAISPVLTNEKLFF.

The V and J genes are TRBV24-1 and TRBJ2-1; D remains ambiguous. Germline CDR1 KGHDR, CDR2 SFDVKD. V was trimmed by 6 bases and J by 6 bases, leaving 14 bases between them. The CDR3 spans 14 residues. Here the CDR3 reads CATSLGKKGNEQFF. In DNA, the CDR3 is TGTGCCACCAGTTTAGGGAAGAAGGGCAATGAGCAGTTCTTC.

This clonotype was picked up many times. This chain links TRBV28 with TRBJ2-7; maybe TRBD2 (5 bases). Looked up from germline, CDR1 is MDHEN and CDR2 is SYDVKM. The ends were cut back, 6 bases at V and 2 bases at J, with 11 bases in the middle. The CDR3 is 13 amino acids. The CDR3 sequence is CASSPGEPYEQYF. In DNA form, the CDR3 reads TGTGCCAGCAGCCCCGGGGAACCCTACGAGCAGTACTTC. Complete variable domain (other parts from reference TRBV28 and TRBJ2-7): DVKVTQSSRYLVKRTGEKVFLECVQDMDHENMFWYRQDPGLGLRLIYFSYDVKMKEKGDIPEGYSVSREKKERFSLILESASTNQTSMYLCASSPGEPYEQYFGPGTRLTVT.

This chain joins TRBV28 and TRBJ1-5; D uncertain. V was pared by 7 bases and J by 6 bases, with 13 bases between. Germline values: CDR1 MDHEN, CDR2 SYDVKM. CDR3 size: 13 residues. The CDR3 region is CASTEAGSQPQHF. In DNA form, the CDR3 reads TGTGCCAGCACCGAAGCGGGGTCTCAGCCCCAGCATTTT.

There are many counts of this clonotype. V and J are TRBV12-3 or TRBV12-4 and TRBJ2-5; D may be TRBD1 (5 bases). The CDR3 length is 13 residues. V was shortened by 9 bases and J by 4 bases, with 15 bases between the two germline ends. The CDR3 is CASDQGFGETQYF. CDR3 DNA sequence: TGTGCCAGTGATCAGGGATTTGGAGAGACCCAGTACTTC.

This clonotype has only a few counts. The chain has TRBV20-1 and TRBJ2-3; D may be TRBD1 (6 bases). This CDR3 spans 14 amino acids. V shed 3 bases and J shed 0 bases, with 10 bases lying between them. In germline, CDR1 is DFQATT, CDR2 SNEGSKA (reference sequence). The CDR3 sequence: CSASRDTSTDTQYF. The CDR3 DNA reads TGCAGTGCTAGCCGGGACACTAGCACAGATACGCAGTATTTT.

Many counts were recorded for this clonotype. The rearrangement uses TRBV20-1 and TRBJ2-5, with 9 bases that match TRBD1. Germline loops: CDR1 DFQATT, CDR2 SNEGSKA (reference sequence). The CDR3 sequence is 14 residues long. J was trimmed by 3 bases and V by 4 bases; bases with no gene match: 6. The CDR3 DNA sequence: TGCAGTGCTATAACCGGGACAGGGAAAGAGACCCAGTACTTC. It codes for CSAITGTGKETQYF.

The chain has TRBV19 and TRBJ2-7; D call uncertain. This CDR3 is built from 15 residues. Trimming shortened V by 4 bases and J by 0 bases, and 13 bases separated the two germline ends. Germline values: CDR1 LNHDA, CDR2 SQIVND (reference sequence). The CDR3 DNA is TGTGCCAGTAGTACAGATTGGATTTCCTCCTACGAGCAGTACTTC. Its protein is CASSTDWISSYEQYF.

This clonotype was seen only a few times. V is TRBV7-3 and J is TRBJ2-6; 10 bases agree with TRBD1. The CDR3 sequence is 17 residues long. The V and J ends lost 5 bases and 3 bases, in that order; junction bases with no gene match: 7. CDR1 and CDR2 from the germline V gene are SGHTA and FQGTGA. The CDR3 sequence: CASSPRDRGGGANVLTF. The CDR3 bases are TGTGCCAGCAGCCCTCGGGACAGGGGCGGTGGGGCCAACGTCCTGACTTTC.